This T cell receptor beta chain was retrieved from a study of beta chain features in type 1 diabetes. Study information: Cell yields, gender and age were comparable in patients and healthy donors.

The sequenced template was cDNA made from the entire isolated RNA. Measured with immunoSEQ multiplex PCR; TCRdb has only the in-frame clones, and not every one. Of 220,000 or so clones listed, around 65% are singletons. CDR1 is LGHNA, CDR2 YNFKEQ, per germline. The V end was cut by 0 bases, the J end by 0 bases, with 6 bases between. The CDR3 extends over 15 amino acids. Sorted populations were all over 95% pure. The chain joins TRBV4-2 to TRBJ1-3; D gene ambiguous. This clonotype originated in a man younger than 45 in good health. Input material: naive CD4+ T cells from blood. The DNA for the CDR3 is TGTGCCAGCAGCCAAGAGGTTCTCTCTGGAAACACCATATATTTT. Amino acids: CASSQEVLSGNTIYF.